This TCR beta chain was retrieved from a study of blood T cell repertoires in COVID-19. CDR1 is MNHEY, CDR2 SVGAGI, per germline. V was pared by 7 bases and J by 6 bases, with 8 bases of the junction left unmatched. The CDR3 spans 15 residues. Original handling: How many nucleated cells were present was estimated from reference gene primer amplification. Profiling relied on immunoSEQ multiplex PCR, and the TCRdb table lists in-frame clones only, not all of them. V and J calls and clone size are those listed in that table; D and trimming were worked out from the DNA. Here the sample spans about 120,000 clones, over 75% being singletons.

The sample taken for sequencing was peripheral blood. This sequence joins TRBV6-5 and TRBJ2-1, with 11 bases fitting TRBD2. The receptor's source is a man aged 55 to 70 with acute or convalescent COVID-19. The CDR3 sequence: CASTSGRSPSNEQFF. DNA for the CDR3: TGTGCCAGCACTAGCGGGAGGTCCCCGTCCAATGAGCAGTTCTTC.